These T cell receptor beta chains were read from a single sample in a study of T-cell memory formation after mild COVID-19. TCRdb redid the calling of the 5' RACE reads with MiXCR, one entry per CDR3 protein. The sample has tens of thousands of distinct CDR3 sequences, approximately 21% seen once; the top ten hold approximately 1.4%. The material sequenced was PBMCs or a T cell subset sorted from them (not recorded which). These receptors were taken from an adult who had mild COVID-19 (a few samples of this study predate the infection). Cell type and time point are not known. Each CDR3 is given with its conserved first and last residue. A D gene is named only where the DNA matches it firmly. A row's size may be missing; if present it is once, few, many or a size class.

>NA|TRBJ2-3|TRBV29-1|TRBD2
TGCAGCGCGGATGATTTCGCGGGAGCTGGGACAGATACGCAGTATTTT
CSADDFAGAGTDTQYF
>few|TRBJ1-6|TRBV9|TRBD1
TGTGCCAGCAGCCCTAGGACAGGGCATAATTCACCCCTCCACTTT
CASSPRTGHNSPLHF
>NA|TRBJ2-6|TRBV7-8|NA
TGTGCCAGCAGCTTAGGTCGGGTGCTTTCTGGGGCCAACGTCCTGACTTTC
CASSLGRVLSGANVLTF
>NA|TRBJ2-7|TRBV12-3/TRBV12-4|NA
TGTGCCAGCAGTTTTCACTCAGGGTACGAGCAGTACTTC
CASSFHSGYEQYF
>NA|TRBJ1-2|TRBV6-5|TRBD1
TGTGCCAGCTGGACAGGGGGCGAGGCCCAGTATGGCTACACCTTC
CASWTGGEAQYGYTF
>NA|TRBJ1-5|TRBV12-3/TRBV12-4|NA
TGTGCCAGCAGTTCAGGGGCTAGTAATCAGCCCCAGCATTTT
CASSSGASNQPQHF
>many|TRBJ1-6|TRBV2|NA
TGTGCCAGCAGTGAAAACAGTGGGAATTCACCCCTCCACTTT
CASSENSGNSPLHF
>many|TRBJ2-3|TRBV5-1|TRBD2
TGCGCCAGCAGCTGGCGTCGGGAGGTTGCAGATACGCAGTATTTT
CASSWRREVADTQYF
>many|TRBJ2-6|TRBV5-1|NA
TGCGCCAGCAGCCCCTCCCCAGCCACCGGGGCCAACGTCCTGACTTTC
CASSPSPATGANVLTF
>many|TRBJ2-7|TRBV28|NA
TGTGCCAGCAGTCGCTCCGGGACAAGATCCTACGAGCAGTACTTC
CASSRSGTRSYEQYF
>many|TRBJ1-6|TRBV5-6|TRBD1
TGTGCCAGCAGCCTTCCGGGGACAGGGGACTCACCCCTCCACTTT
CASSLPGTGDSPLHF
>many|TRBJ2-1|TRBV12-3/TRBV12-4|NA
TGTGCCAGCAGTTTAGCGTACGGCGGGACCTACAATGAGCAGTTCTTC
CASSLAYGGTYNEQFF
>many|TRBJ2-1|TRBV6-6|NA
TGTGCCAGCAGTTTAGGATGGAATGAGCAGTTCTTC
CASSLGWNEQFF
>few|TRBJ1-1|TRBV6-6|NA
TGTGCCAGCAGTGAACCTGCGAACACTGAAGCTTTCTTT
CASSEPANTEAFF
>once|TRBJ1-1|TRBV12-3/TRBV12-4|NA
TGTGCCAGCAGGTCAGCCACTGAAGCTTTCTTT
CASRSATEAFF
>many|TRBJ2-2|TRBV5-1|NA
TGCGCCAGCAGCTTGGTTCTAGCTCAAGGCACCGGGGAGCTGTTTTTT
CASSLVLAQGTGELFF
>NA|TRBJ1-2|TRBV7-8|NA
TGTGCCAGCAGCTATAGCCCCGGCAGGGAGGTTTATGGCTACACCTTC
CASSYSPGREVYGYTF
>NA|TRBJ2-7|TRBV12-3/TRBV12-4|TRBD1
TGTGCCAGCAGTTTAGGACAGGGCCTACTCTACGAGCAGTACTTC
CASSLGQGLLYEQYF
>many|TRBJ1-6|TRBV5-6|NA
TGTGCCAGCAGCTTGAAGGATTGGGGTTCACCCCTCCACTTT
CASSLKDWGSPLHF
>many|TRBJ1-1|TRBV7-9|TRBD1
TGTGCCAGCAGCTTGGGGACAGGGCCTGTGAACACTGAAGCTTTCTTT
CASSLGTGPVNTEAFF
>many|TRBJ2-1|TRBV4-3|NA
TGCGCCAGCAGCCAAGATTACCAGGGAGGCGGCAATGAGCAGTTCTTC
CASSQDYQGGGNEQFF
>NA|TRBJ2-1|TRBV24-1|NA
TGTGCCACGCGGAGCTCCTACAATGAGCAGTTCTTC
CATRSSYNEQFF
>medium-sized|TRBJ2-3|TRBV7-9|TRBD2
TGTGCCAGCAGCTCACGGGGGGGCCGCGCAGATACGCAGTATTTT
CASSSRGGRADTQYF
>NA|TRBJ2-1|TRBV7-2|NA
TGTGCCAGCAGCCTATACTTGTCGAGCTCCTACAATGAGCAGTTCTTC
CASSLYLSSSYNEQFF
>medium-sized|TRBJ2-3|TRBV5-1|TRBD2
TGCGCCAGCAGCGCCCGGACTAGCCCCGTAGATACGCAGTATTTT
CASSARTSPVDTQYF
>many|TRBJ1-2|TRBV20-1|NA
TGCAGTGCTAGAGTGGTACAGGGCTATGGCTACACCTTC
CSARVVQGYGYTF
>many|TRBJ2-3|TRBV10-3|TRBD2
TGTGCCATCGGGGGAATGGCGGGAGGCCACACAGATACGCAGTATTTT
CAIGGMAGGHTDTQYF
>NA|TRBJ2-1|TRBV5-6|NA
TGTGCCAGCTCGGGTGGGGGAAGGTTGGATGAGCAGTTCTTC
CASSGGGRLDEQFF
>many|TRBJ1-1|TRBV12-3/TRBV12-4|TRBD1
TGTGCCAGCAGAATTCTGGGGACAGGGTTCACTGAAGCTTTCTTT
CASRILGTGFTEAFF
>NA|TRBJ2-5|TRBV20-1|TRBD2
TGCAGTACCAGACGGGGGGGCTGGGAGACCCAGTACTTC
CSTRRGGWETQYF
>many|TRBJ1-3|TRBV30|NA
TGTGCCTGGGAACCTTTCTCTGGAAACACCATATATTTT
CAWEPFSGNTIYF
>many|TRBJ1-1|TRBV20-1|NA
TGCAGTGCTAGCGGTGCCACCCTGAACACTGAAGCTTTCTTT
CSASGATLNTEAFF
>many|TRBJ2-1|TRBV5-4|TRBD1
TGTGCCAGCAGCGAACCCACAGGGGCGGCACGCAATGAGCAGTTCTTC
CASSEPTGAARNEQFF
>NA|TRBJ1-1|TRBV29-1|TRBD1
TGCAGCGGCCTGGGACAGGGGGTCACTGAAGCTTTCTTT
CSGLGQGVTEAFF
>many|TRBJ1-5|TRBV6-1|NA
TGTGCCAGCAGGCCCCTGACTGTCCCACGGGGTCAGCCCCAGCATTTT
CASRPLTVPRGQPQHF
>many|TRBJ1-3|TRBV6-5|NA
TGTGCCAGCAGTTACTCTGCGGGAACTGGAAACACCATATATTTT
CASSYSAGTGNTIYF
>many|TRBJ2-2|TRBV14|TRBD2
TGTGCCAGCAGCCACCCGGGACTAGCGGGAGACACCGGGGAGCTGTTTTTT
CASSHPGLAGDTGELFF
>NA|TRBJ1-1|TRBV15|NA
TGTGCCACCAGCAGAGGGGCAGAATTGAACACTGAAGCTTTCTTT
CATSRGAELNTEAFF
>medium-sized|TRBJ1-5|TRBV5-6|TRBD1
TGTGCCAGCAGCCTAAGACAGGGGTATCAGCCCCAGCATTTT
CASSLRQGYQPQHF
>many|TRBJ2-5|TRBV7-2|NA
TGTGCCAGCAGCACAGGGACGGTAGAGACCCAGTACTTC
CASSTGTVETQYF
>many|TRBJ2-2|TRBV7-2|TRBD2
TGTGCCAGCAGCCTCCAGGCTAGCGGGGTGAACACCGGGGAGCTGTTTTTT
CASSLQASGVNTGELFF
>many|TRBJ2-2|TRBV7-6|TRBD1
TGTGCCAGCAGCTCCTCGGGACAGGTCCTTACCGGGGAGCTGTTTTTT
CASSSSGQVLTGELFF
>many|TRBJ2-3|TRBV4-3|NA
TGCGCCAGCAGCCAAGAAACAGGGAGGGGAGATACGCAGTATTTT
CASSQETGRGDTQYF
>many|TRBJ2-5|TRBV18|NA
TGTGCCAGCTCACCCGGTGAGACCCAGTACTTC
CASSPGETQYF
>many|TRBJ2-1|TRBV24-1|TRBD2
TGTGCCACCAGTGATGCTAGCGGGACCAATGAGCAGTTCTTC
CATSDASGTNEQFF
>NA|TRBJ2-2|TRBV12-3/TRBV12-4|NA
TGTGCCAGCAGTTTATCCCGGCGGAGGGCGGACACCGGGGAGCTGTTTTTT
CASSLSRRRADTGELFF
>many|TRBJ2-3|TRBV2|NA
TGTGCCAGCAGTGAAGGACATAGCGCAGATACGCAGTATTTT
CASSEGHSADTQYF
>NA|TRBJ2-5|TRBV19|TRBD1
TGTGCCAGTAGTATCGGGACAGGGCCAGAGACCCAGTACTTC
CASSIGTGPETQYF
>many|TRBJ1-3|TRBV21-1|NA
TGTGCCAGCAGCAAAGGACAAAACTCTGGAAACACCATATATTTT
CASSKGQNSGNTIYF
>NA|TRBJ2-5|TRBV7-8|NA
TGTGCCAGCAGCTTACAGGGAGAGACCCAGTACTTC
CASSLQGETQYF
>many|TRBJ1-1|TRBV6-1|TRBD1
TGTGCCAGCAGCTTAATTAACGGACAGGGCACTGAAGCTTTCTTT
CASSLINGQGTEAFF
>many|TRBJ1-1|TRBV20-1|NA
TGCAGTGCTAGAGATTCTTCGGTGAACACTGAAGCTTTCTTT
CSARDSSVNTEAFF
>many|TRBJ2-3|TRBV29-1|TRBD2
TGCAGCGTTTTGGGAAGTAGCGGGGGAAGCACAGATACGCAGTATTTT
CSVLGSSGGSTDTQYF
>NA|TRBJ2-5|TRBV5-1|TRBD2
TGCGCCAGCAGCCGTACTAGCGGGGGCTGGGAGACCCAGTACTTC
CASSRTSGGWETQYF
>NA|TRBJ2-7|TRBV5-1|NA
TGCGCCAGCAGCTTGGATGGCAGGGGAAGCGAGCAGTACTTC
CASSLDGRGSEQYF
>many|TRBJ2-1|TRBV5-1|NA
TGCGCCAGCAGCCAGACTGCGAGCTCCTACAATGAGCAGTTCTTC
CASSQTASSYNEQFF
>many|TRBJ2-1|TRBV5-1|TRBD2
TGCGCCAGCAGGAACGGACTAGCGGCGAATGAGCAGTTCTTC
CASRNGLAANEQFF
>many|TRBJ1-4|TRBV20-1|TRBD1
TGCAGTGCTACGGGACAGGGGGCGGAAAAACTGTTTTTT
CSATGQGAEKLFF
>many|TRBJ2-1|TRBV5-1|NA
TGCGCCAGCAGTATGGCCCCCAGGGGAGCCTACAATGAGCAGTTCTTC
CASSMAPRGAYNEQFF